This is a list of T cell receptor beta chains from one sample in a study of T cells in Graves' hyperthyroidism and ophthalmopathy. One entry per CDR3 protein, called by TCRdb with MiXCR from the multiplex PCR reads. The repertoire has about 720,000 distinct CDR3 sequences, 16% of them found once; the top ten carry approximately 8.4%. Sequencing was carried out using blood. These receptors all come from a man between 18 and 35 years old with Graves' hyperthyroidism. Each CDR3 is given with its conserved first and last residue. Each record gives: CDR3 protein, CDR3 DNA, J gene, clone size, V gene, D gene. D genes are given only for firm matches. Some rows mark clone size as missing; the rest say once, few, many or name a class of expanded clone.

CDR3: CASSSDLREKLFF; DNA: TGTGCCAGCAGCTCGGACCTGAGGGAAAAACTGTTTTTT; J: TRBJ1-4; size: few; V: TRBV3-1; D: -
CDR3: CASSQIEGAGSSYEQYF; DNA: TGCGCCAGCAGCCAAATAGAAGGGGCGGGAAGCTCCTACGAGCAGTACTTC; J: TRBJ2-7; size: -; V: TRBV4-1; D: -
CDR3: CRAEQTDTQYF; DNA: TGCAGGGCGGAGCAGACAGATACGCAGTATTTT; J: TRBJ2-3; size: many; V: TRBV20-1; D: -
CDR3: CASSLRGRNSNEQFF; DNA: TGTGCCAGTAGTCTTAGAGGGAGGAATTCCAATGAGCAGTTCTTC; J: TRBJ2-1; size: -; V: TRBV19; D: -
CDR3: CASSTGGANYGYTF; DNA: TGTGCCAGCAGTACAGGGGGAGCTAACTATGGCTACACCTTC; J: TRBJ1-2; size: many; V: TRBV28; D: TRBD1
CDR3: CSASLGPRGYTEAFF; DNA: TGCAGTGCTAGTCTGGGCCCGCGAGGATACACTGAAGCTTTCTTT; J: TRBJ1-1; size: many; V: TRBV20-1; D: -
CDR3: CSAGDSIGGDTQYF; DNA: TGCAGTGCTGGAGACTCAATAGGAGGCGATACGCAGTATTTT; J: TRBJ2-3; size: many; V: TRBV20-1; D: -
CDR3: CASSYHPRGEQYF; DNA: TGTGCCAGCAGTTATCATCCCAGGGGCGAGCAGTACTTC; J: TRBJ2-7; size: many; V: TRBV2; D: -
CDR3: CASSLSEYNEQFF; DNA: TGTGCCAGCAGCTTAAGCGAGTACAATGAGCAGTTCTTC; J: TRBJ2-1; size: -; V: TRBV9; D: -
CDR3: CASSLSSPRWEPKNIQYF; DNA: TGTGCCAGCAGTTTATCGAGTCCCCGGTGGGAGCCCAAAAACATTCAGTACTTC; J: TRBJ2-4; size: few; V: TRBV27; D: -
CDR3: CSARVWRGYTF; DNA: TGCAGTGCTAGAGTTTGGAGGGGCTACACCTTC; J: TRBJ1-2; size: -; V: TRBV20-1; D: -
CDR3: CASTKQGFGKLFF; DNA: TGTGCCAGCACCAAGCAGGGGTTTGGAAAACTGTTTTTT; J: TRBJ1-4; size: -; V: TRBV6-1; D: -
CDR3: CSVVNSQETQYF; DNA: TGCAGCGTTGTGAACAGCCAAGAGACCCAGTACTTC; J: TRBJ2-5; size: -; V: TRBV29-1; D: -
CDR3: CASSLEGGVLTYSEQFF; DNA: TGCGCCAGCAGCTTGGAGGGGGGGGTTCTTACGTATAGTGAGCAGTTCTTC; J: TRBJ2-1; size: -; V: TRBV5-1; D: -
CDR3: CASSLVAQGNGYTF; DNA: TGCGCCAGCAGCTTGGTTGCGCAGGGGAATGGCTACACCTTC; J: TRBJ1-2; size: -; V: TRBV5-1; D: -
CDR3: CASSQIGQGLYNEQFF; DNA: TGTGCCAGCAGCCAAATCGGGCAGGGGCTTTACAATGAGCAGTTCTTC; J: TRBJ2-1; size: -; V: TRBV3-1; D: -
CDR3: CATSLDTDTQYF; DNA: TGTGCCACCAGTTTGGACACAGATACGCAGTATTTT; J: TRBJ2-3; size: many; V: TRBV24-1; D: -
CDR3: CASSPGGGGTDTQYF; DNA: TGCGCCAGCAGCCCCGGTGGAGGGGGCACAGATACGCAGTATTTT; J: TRBJ2-3; size: -; V: TRBV5-1; D: -
CDR3: CSARKGGTGNSPLHF; DNA: TGCAGTGCTAGAAAGGGCGGGACAGGGAATTCACCCCTCCACTTT; J: TRBJ1-6; size: -; V: TRBV20-1; D: TRBD1
CDR3: CASCLGQLAKNIQYF; DNA: TGTGCCAGCTGTTTAGGACAGCTAGCCAAAAACATTCAGTACTTC; J: TRBJ2-4; size: few; V: TRBV27; D: -
CDR3: CASSRYRVPSLYNEQFF; DNA: TGTGCCAGCAGTCGCTACAGGGTACCAAGTCTCTACAATGAGCAGTTCTTC; J: TRBJ2-1; size: many; V: TRBV6-1; D: -
CDR3: CASSLREEGNTEAFF; DNA: TGTGCCAGCAGCCTCAGAGAGGAGGGGAACACTGAAGCTTTCTTT; J: TRBJ1-1; size: many; V: TRBV27; D: -
CDR3: CSASRLAGGELFF; DNA: TGCAGTGCTAGTAGACTAGCGGGCGGGGAGCTGTTTTTT; J: TRBJ2-2; size: few; V: TRBV20-1; D: TRBD2
CDR3: CAIRLTLSYEQYF; DNA: TGTGCCATCAGGTTGACACTATCCTACGAGCAGTACTTC; J: TRBJ2-7; size: many; V: TRBV10-3; D: -
CDR3: CASGPPPDTPSGELFF; DNA: TGTGCTAGTGGTCCGCCCCCCGACACCCCCTCCGGGGAGCTGTTTTTT; J: TRBJ2-2; size: many; V: TRBV12-5; D: -
CDR3: CASRERTSGSADTQYF; DNA: TGTGCCAGCAGAGAAAGGACTAGCGGGAGCGCAGATACGCAGTATTTT; J: TRBJ2-3; size: -; V: TRBV28; D: TRBD2
CDR3: CASSRTGLQETQYF; DNA: TGTGCCAGCAGCCGGACAGGGCTACAAGAGACCCAGTACTTC; J: TRBJ2-5; size: many; V: TRBV11-3; D: TRBD1
CDR3: CASSFEREGQTYNEQFF; DNA: TGTGCCAGCAGTTTTGAGCGGGAGGGCCAAACCTACAATGAGCAGTTCTTC; J: TRBJ2-1; size: many; V: TRBV2; D: TRBD2
CDR3: CASGKPRLAERGLETQYF; DNA: TGTGCCAGCGGCAAGCCGAGACTAGCGGAGCGGGGTCTAGAGACCCAGTACTTC; J: TRBJ2-5; size: few; V: TRBV7-9; D: TRBD2
CDR3: CAIRSGTGTPLQETQYF; DNA: TGTGCCATCAGATCCGGGACAGGGACCCCCCTTCAAGAGACCCAGTACTTC; J: TRBJ2-5; size: many; V: TRBV10-3; D: TRBD1
CDR3: CASSQDAVELFF; DNA: TGTGCCAGCAGCCAAGATGCGGTGGAGCTGTTTTTT; J: TRBJ2-2; size: few; V: TRBV4-2; D: -
CDR3: CSARDSEGSTDTQYF; DNA: TGCAGTGCTAGAGATTCGGAGGGAAGCACAGATACGCAGTATTTT; J: TRBJ2-3; size: many; V: TRBV20-1; D: -
CDR3: CATRDGTSGKETQYF; DNA: TGTGCCACCAGGGATGGGACTTCGGGGAAAGAGACCCAGTACTTC; J: TRBJ2-5; size: -; V: TRBV24-1; D: -
CDR3: CASSTTREGAGYTF; DNA: TGTGCCAGCAGTACTACGCGGGAGGGGGCAGGCTACACCTTC; J: TRBJ1-2; size: many; V: TRBV2; D: TRBD1
CDR3: CATSRGDSGSDNEQFF; DNA: TGTGCCACCAGCAGAGGGGATAGCGGGAGTGACAATGAGCAGTTCTTC; J: TRBJ2-1; size: -; V: TRBV15; D: TRBD2
CDR3: CASTTGTRLTGELFF; DNA: TGTGCCAGCACCACCGGGACTAGGCTCACCGGGGAGCTGTTTTTT; J: TRBJ2-2; size: few; V: TRBV2; D: TRBD2
CDR3: CASSLVGRADTGELFF; DNA: TGTGCCAGCAGCTTAGTTGGGAGGGCCGACACCGGGGAGCTGTTTTTT; J: TRBJ2-2; size: -; V: TRBV7-9; D: TRBD2
CDR3: CSGTGERWTQYF; DNA: TGCAGCGGTACTGGAGAGCGCTGGACCCAGTACTTC; J: TRBJ2-5; size: few; V: TRBV29-1; D: -
CDR3: CATSDYTGSGANVLTF; DNA: TGTGCCACCAGTGATTACACGGGTTCTGGGGCCAACGTCCTGACTTTC; J: TRBJ2-6; size: few; V: TRBV24-1; D: -
CDR3: CASSQATGTEAFF; DNA: TGCGCCAGCAGCCAGGCCACCGGAACTGAAGCTTTCTTT; J: TRBJ1-1; size: -; V: TRBV5-1; D: -
CDR3: CASSRRPGREGSDTQYF; DNA: TGTGCCAGCAGTCGGCGGCCGGGGCGGGAGGGGTCAGATACGCAGTATTTT; J: TRBJ2-3; size: many; V: TRBV28; D: TRBD2
CDR3: CSAGTLRGTEAFF; DNA: TGCAGTGCTGGCACCCTCAGGGGGACTGAAGCTTTCTTT; J: TRBJ1-1; size: many; V: TRBV20-1; D: TRBD1
CDR3: CASSIQGAGNTEAFF; DNA: TGCGCCAGCAGCATACAGGGGGCGGGGAACACTGAAGCTTTCTTT; J: TRBJ1-1; size: many; V: TRBV5-1; D: TRBD1
CDR3: CASSLVRQAGANVLTF; DNA: TGTGCCAGCAGCTTAGTTCGACAGGCTGGGGCCAACGTCCTGACTTTC; J: TRBJ2-6; size: few; V: TRBV7-2; D: -
CDR3: CASSQRAPAEQYF; DNA: TGTGCCAGCAGCCAGCGGGCGCCAGCCGAGCAGTACTTC; J: TRBJ2-7; size: many; V: TRBV28; D: -
CDR3: CASSPPQGPRIEAFF; DNA: TGTGCCAGCAGTCCCCCACAGGGGCCGCGGATTGAAGCTTTCTTT; J: TRBJ1-1; size: many; V: TRBV27; D: TRBD1
CDR3: CAWSWGAMTDTQYF; DNA: TGTGCCTGGAGTTGGGGGGCAATGACAGATACGCAGTATTTT; J: TRBJ2-3; size: many; V: TRBV30; D: -
CDR3: CAISEGVVRVSREQYF; DNA: TGTGCCATCAGTGAGGGCGTAGTCAGGGTATCGCGCGAGCAGTACTTC; J: TRBJ2-7; size: few; V: TRBV10-3; D: -
CDR3: CASSAQGAHPYNEQFF; DNA: TGTGCCAGTAGTGCTCAGGGGGCGCACCCCTACAATGAGCAGTTCTTC; J: TRBJ2-1; size: -; V: TRBV19; D: TRBD1
CDR3: CASSFYAGDYEQYF; DNA: TGTGCCAGCAGTTTTTATGCGGGCGACTACGAGCAGTACTTC; J: TRBJ2-7; size: many; V: TRBV27; D: -
CDR3: CAWRRGGAQETQYF; DNA: TGTGCCTGGAGGAGGGGGGGGGCTCAAGAGACCCAGTACTTC; J: TRBJ2-5; size: many; V: TRBV30; D: -
CDR3: CASSLRGPEQYF; DNA: TGTGCCAGCAGCTTACGTGGGCCCGAGCAGTACTTC; J: TRBJ2-7; size: -; V: TRBV11-2; D: -
CDR3: CASSLGSHSNTEAFF; DNA: TGTGCCAGCAGCTTAGGTTCACACTCGAACACTGAAGCTTTCTTT; J: TRBJ1-1; size: -; V: TRBV11-2; D: -
CDR3: CASSETALNIQYF; DNA: TGTGCCAGCAGTGAAACAGCCCTAAACATTCAGTACTTC; J: TRBJ2-4; size: -; V: TRBV25-1; D: -
CDR3: CASSRGDRVYGYTF; DNA: TGTGCCAGCTCACGAGGGGACAGGGTCTATGGCTACACCTTC; J: TRBJ1-2; size: -; V: TRBV28; D: TRBD1